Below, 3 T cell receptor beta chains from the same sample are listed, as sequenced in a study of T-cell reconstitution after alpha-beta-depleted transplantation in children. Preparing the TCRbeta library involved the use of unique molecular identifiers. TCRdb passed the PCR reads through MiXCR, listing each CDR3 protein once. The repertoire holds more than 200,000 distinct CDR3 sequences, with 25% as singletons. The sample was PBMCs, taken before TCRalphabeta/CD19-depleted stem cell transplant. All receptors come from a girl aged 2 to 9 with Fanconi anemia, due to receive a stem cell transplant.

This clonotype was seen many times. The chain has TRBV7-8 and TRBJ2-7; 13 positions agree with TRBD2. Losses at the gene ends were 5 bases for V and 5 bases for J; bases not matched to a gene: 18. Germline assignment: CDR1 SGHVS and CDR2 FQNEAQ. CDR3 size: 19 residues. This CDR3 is CASSPRTGTSGIRVDEQYF. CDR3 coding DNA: TGTGCCAGCAGCCCCCGGACAGGGACTAGCGGGATAAGGGTGGACGAGCAGTACTTC.

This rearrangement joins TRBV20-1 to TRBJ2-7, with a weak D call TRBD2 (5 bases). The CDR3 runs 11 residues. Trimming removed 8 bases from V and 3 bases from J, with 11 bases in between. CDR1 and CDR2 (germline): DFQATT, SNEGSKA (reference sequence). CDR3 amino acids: CSPDSIYEQYF. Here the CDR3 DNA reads TGCAGTCCGGACTCAATCTACGAGCAGTACTTC.

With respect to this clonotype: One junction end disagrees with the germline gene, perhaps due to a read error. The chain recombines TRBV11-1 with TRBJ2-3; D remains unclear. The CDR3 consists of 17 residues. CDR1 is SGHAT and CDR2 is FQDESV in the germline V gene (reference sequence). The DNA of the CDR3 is TGTGCCAGCAGCGCTACTGACGGACCCTACTCCACACATACGCAGTATTTT. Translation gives CASSATDGPYSTHTQYF.